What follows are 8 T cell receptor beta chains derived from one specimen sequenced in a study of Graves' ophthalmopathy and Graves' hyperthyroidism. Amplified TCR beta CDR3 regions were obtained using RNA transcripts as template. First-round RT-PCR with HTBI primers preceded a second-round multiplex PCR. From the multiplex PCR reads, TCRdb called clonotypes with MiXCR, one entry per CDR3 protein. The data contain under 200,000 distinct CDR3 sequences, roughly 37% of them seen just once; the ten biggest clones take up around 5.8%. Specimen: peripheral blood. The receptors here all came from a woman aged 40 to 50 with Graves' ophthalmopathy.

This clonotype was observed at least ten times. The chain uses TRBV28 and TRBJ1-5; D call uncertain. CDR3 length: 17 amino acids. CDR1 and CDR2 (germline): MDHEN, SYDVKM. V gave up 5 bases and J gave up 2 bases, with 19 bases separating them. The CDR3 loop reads CASSRAPKERGNQPQHF. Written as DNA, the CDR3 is TGTGCCAGCAGTCGCGCCCCTAAAGAACGCGGCAATCAGCCCCAGCATTTT.

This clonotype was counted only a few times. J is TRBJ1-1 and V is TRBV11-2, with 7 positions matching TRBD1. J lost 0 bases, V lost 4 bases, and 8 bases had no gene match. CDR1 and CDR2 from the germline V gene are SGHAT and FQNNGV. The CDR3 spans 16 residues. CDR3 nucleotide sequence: TGTGCCAGCAGCTCTTCGGGACAGCGCATGAACACTGAAGCTTTCTTT. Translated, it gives CASSSSGQRMNTEAFF.

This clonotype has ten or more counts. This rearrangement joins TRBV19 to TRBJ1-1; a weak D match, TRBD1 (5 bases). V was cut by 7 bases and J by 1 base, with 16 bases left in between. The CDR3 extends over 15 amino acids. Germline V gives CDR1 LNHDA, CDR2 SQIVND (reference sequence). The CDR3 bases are TGTGCCAGTACTACCCCGAGGAGGGGGAACACTGAAGCTTTCTTT. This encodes CASTTPRRGNTEAFF. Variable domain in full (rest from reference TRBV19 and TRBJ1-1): DGGITQSPKYLFRKEGQNVTLSCEQNLNHDAMYWYRQDPGQGLRLIYYSQIVNDFQKGDIAEGYSVSREKKESFPLTVTSAQKNPTAFYLCASTTPRRGNTEAFFGQGTRLTVV.

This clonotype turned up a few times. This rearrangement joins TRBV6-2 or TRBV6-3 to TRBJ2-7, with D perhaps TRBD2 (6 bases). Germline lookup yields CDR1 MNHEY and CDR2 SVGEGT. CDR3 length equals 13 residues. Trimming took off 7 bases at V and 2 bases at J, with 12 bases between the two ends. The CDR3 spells CASKSGVAYEQYF. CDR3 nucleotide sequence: TGTGCCAGCAAATCGGGAGTGGCCTACGAGCAGTACTTC.

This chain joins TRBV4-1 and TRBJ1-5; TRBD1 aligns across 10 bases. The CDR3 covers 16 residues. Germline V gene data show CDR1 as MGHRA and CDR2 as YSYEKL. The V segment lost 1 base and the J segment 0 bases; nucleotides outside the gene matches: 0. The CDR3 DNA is TGCGCCAGCAGCCAAGGGACAGGGGGTAGCAATCAGCCCCAGCATTTT. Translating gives CASSQGTGGSNQPQHF.

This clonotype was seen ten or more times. The CDR3 loop reads CASSQDNKLGKNIQYF. The CDR3 DNA is TGCGCCAGCAGCCAAGATAATAAACTTGGAAAAAACATTCAGTACTTC. The chain is built from TRBV4-3 and TRBJ2-4; D uncertain. The V end lost 0 bases, the J end lost 4 bases, and 13 bases lay between the germline ends. The CDR3 consists of 16 residues. Germline V gene sequence: CDR1 LGHNA, CDR2 YSLEER.

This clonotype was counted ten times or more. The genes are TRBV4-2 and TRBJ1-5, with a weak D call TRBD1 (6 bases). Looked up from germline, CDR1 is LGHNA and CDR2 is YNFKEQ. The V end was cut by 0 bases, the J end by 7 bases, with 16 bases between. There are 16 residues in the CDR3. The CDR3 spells CASSQDTEQGRQPQHF. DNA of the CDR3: TGTGCCAGCAGCCAAGATACGGAACAGGGACGACAGCCCCAGCATTTT.

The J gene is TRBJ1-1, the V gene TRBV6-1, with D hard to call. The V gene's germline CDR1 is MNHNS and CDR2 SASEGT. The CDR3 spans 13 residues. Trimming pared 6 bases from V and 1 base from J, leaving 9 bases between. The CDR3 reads CASRRDANTEAFF. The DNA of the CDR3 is TGTGCCAGCAGGAGGGATGCGAACACTGAAGCTTTCTTT.